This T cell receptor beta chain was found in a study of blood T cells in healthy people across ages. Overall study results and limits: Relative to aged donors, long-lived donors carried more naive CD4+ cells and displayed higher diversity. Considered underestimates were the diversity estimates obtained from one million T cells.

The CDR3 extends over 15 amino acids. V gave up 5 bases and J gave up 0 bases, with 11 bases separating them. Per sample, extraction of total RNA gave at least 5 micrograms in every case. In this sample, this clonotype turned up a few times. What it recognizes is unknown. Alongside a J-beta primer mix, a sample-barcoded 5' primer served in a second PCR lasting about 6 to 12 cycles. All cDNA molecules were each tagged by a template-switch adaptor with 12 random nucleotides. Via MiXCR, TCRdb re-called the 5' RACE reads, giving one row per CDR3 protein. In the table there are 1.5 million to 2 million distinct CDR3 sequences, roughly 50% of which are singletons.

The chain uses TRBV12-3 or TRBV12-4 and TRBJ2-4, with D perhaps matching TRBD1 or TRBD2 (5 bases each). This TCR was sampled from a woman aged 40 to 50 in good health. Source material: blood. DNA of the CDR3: TGTGCCAGCAGTAAGGGGAGACTAGCCAAAAACATTCAGTACTTC. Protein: CASSKGRLAKNIQYF.